The 13 T cell receptor beta chains below all came from one sample that was sequenced in a study of T-cell reconstitution after alpha-beta-depleted transplantation in children. TCRbeta library construction was performed incorporating unique molecular identifiers. One entry per CDR3 protein results from TCRdb running MiXCR on the PCR reads. The repertoire holds approximately 210,000 distinct CDR3 sequences, with 13% to 15% as singletons. The sequencing here drew on PBMCs from the stem cell graft donor, taken from the stem cell graft. Receptors were obtained from a human donor who donated a stem cell graft to a child with acute lymphoblastic leukemia.

This clonotype appeared many times. The chain links TRBV7-8 to TRBJ2-3; D tentatively reads TRBD1 or TRBD2 (5 bases each). The CDR3 is made up of 15 amino acids. The germline V and J ends were trimmed by 0 bases and 0 bases, with 7 bases remaining between them. CDR1 is SGHVS, CDR2 FQNEAQ, per germline. CDR3 loop: CASSLAGPSTDTQYF. As DNA, the CDR3 is TGTGCCAGCAGCTTAGCGGGACCTAGCACAGATACGCAGTATTTT.

This clonotype was seen at least ten times. For the CDR3, the DNA is TGCAGCGTTGAAACGGGCGTCTACGAGCAGTACTTC. It codes for CSVETGVYEQYF. J is TRBJ2-7 and V is TRBV29-1; D remains ambiguous. V was clipped by 2 bases and J by 3 bases, with 8 bases between them. The CDR3 is 12 amino acids. Germline lookup yields CDR1 SQVTM and CDR2 ANQGSEA.

This clonotype was found many times. V is TRBV27 and J is TRBJ2-1, with a possible D match to TRBD2 (7 bases). Trimming stripped 6 bases from V and 3 bases from J, with 18 bases between. CDR3 length equals 16 residues. Germline CDR1 and CDR2: MNHEY and SMNVEV (reference sequence). This CDR3 reads CASSSTRGANYNEQFF. CDR3 nucleotides: TGTGCCAGCAGCTCAACCCGGGGGGCCAACTACAATGAGCAGTTCTTC.

The V and J genes are TRBV6-2 or TRBV6-3 and TRBJ2-3, with TRBD2 as a possible D gene (6 bases). Germline-derived CDR1 and CDR2 are MNHEY and SVGEGT. This CDR3 has 13 amino acids. Trimming cost V 7 bases and J 10 bases, with 18 bases left between them. The CDR3 loop reads CASKEGLEQPQYF. The DNA for the CDR3 is TGTGCCAGCAAAGAGGGACTGGAGCAACCGCAGTATTTT.

This chain joins TRBV20-1 and TRBJ2-3, with 10 bases lining up with TRBD2. V lost 0 bases and J lost 2; bases outside the gene matches: 14. The CDR3 has 19 amino acids. Germline CDR1 reads DFQATT; CDR2 reads SNEGSKA (reference sequence). CDR3 coding DNA: TGCAGTGCTAGAGAGAAAACCTACTTAGCGGGAGGAGCCACAGATACGCAGTATTTT. Translation gives CSAREKTYLAGGATDTQYF.

The rearrangement uses TRBV12-3 or TRBV12-4 and TRBJ2-1; 8 bases line up with TRBD1. V trimming: 7 bases; J trimming: 9 bases; junction bases outside the gene matches: 14. The CDR3 runs to 15 residues. CDR3 sequence: CASTLGQGVIGEQFF. In DNA, the CDR3 is TGTGCCAGCACCCTCGGACAGGGCGTAATAGGTGAGCAGTTCTTC.

This clonotype was observed at least ten times. This may come from a read error, since a much larger clone is one base off. This chain uses TRBV5-1 with TRBJ2-7; D is possibly TRBD1 or TRBD2 (5 bases each). Germline V gene lookup returns CDR1 SGHRS and CDR2 YFSETQ. There are 12 residues in the CDR3. With 0 bases removed from V and 5 bases from J, the gap between germline ends came to 6 bases. This CDR3 reads CASSLGDHEQYF. The DNA for the CDR3 is TGCGCCAGCAGCTTGGGGGACCACGAGCAGTACTTC.

The rearrangement uses TRBV10-3 and TRBJ1-2, with 8 bases fitting TRBD1. This CDR3 has 13 residues. J gave up 4 bases and V 4 bases, and 2 bases lay outside the gene matches. Germline V lookup: CDR1 ENHRY, CDR2 SYGVKD. The CDR3 sequence is CAISGDRSYGYTF. The CDR3 bases are TGTGCCATCAGTGGGGACAGGAGCTATGGCTACACCTTC.

The chain couples TRBV29-1 to TRBJ2-1; either TRBD1 or TRBD2 may supply D (6 bases each). CDR3 length: 11 amino acids. CDR1 is SQVTM and CDR2 is ANQGSEA in the germline V gene. The V end lost 7 bases, the J end lost 7 bases, and 11 bases lay between the germline ends. Here the CDR3 reads CSGLGGNEQFF. CDR3 coding DNA: TGCAGCGGTTTAGGGGGGAATGAGCAGTTCTTC.

This clonotype came up many times. The chain joins TRBV4-1 to TRBJ2-1, with D possibly TRBD2 on 5 matching bases. Germline assignment: CDR1 MGHRA and CDR2 YSYEKL. The V end lost 0 bases, the J end lost 10 bases, and 19 bases lay between the germline ends. The CDR3 consists of 16 residues. CDR3: CASSQDPDHQSGEQFF. Here the CDR3 DNA reads TGCGCCAGCAGCCAAGATCCGGACCATCAGTCGGGAGAGCAGTTCTTC.

This clonotype was detected many times. This rearrangement joins TRBV12-3 or TRBV12-4 to TRBJ1-3; D is ambiguous. The CDR3 is 15 amino acids. V lost 5 bases and J lost 1, with 12 bases in between. CDR3 region: CASSLGMGSGNTIYF. The DNA of the CDR3 is TGTGCCAGCAGTCTGGGAATGGGGTCTGGAAACACCATATATTTT.

Notes on this clonotype: Being one base from a much bigger clone, this may be a read error. The rearrangement joins TRBV5-1 to TRBJ2-1, with 9 bases matching TRBD2. The CDR3 spans 15 residues. Germline-derived CDR1 and CDR2 are SGHRS and YFSETQ. CDR3 loop: CASSLDLAGYSEQFF. CDR3 coding DNA: TGCGCCAGCAGCTTGGATCTAGCGGGATACAGTGAGCAGTTCTTC.

This clonotype was seen at least ten times. V is TRBV7-9 and J is TRBJ1-2; 7 positions agree with TRBD1. CDR3 size: 12 residues. With V trimmed by 5 bases and J by 6 bases, 3 bases remained unmatched. CDR1 SEHNR and CDR2 FQNEAQ come from the germline V gene (reference sequence). The CDR3 region has the DNA TGTGCCAGCAGCGCACAGGGGCATGGCTACACCTTC. Its protein product is CASSAQGHGYTF.